Sequencing of this TCR beta chain was carried out in a study of T cells in Graves' hyperthyroidism and ophthalmopathy. Study-wide results and limits: Most thyroid clonotypes expanded above 0.001 appeared in blood too.

Regions amplified from RNA transcripts were the TCR beta CDR3 regions. Researchers ran a first-round RT-PCR on the TCR CDR3 using the HTBI primer set. TCRdb fed the multiplex PCR reads into MiXCR, producing one record per CDR3 protein. In the table there are hundreds of thousands of distinct CDR3 sequences, 14% of which are singletons. Concerning this clonotype: Its matching antigen is unknown.

The sequence was obtained from a young woman with Graves' hyperthyroidism that later progressed to Graves' ophthalmopathy. The sequenced material came from blood.

The DNA for the CDR3 is TGTGCCAGCAGCACTCAACTAGCGGGAGGGGCCTACGAGCAGTACTTC. Residues: CASSTQLAGGAYEQYF. The rearrangement uses TRBV11-3 and TRBJ2-7, with 13 nucleotides matching TRBD2. CDR1 and CDR2 (germline): SGHNT, YENEEA. V lost 5 bases and J lost 2; bases outside the gene matches: 6. This CDR3 is built from 16 residues. Looking up the rest from reference TRBV11-3 and TRBJ2-7 gives the full variable domain: EAGVVQSPRYKIIEKKQPVAFWCNPISGHNTLYWYLQNLGQGPELLIRYENEEAVDDSQLPKDRFSAERLKGVDSTLKIQPAELGDSAVYLCASSTQLAGGAYEQYFGPGTRLTVT.